The entry below gives a single T cell receptor beta chain sequence along with its context. Other DNA sequences from this sample encode an identical CDR3 as well. The sample originates from a study of shared T cell receptors in the human thymus. Here immunoSEQ multiplex PCR was the method, and the copy in TCRdb shows in-frame clones only, minus some. The table lists some 700,000 clones, around 85% of them singletons, with approximately 0.01% in the top ten. CDR1 is MNHEY and CDR2 is SVGAGI in the germline V gene. This CDR3 spans 13 amino acids. The ends were cut back, 6 bases at V and 3 bases at J, with 11 bases in the middle. This sample also appeared in a second study, on human thymus T cells. From that study: There appeared to be biased usage of V and J genes in thymic and blood repertoires. Related research described strongly overlapping thymic repertoires in unrelated people.

The origin of this receptor is a girl under two years old with a congenital heart defect. The V gene is TRBV6-5, the J gene TRBJ1-1; TRBD1 is a possible D gene (5 bases). Sequencing input: thymocytes. CDR3 coding DNA: TGTGCCAGCAGCCCGGGGGGGGACACTGAAGCTTTCTTT. Protein product: CASSPGGDTEAFF.